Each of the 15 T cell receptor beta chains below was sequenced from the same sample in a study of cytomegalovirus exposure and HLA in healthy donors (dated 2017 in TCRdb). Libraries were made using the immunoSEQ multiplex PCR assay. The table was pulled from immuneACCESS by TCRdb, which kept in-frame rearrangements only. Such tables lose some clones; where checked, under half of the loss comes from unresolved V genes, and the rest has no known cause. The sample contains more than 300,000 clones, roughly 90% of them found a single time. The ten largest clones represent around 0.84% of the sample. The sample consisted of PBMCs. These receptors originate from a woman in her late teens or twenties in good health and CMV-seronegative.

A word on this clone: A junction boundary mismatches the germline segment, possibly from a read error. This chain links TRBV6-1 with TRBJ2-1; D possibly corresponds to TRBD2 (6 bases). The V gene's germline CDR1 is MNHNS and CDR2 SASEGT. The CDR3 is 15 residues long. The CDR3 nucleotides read TGTGCCAGCAGTGAGCGGTGGGACTCCGACAATGAGCAGTTCTTC. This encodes CASSERWDSDNEQFF.

CDR3 sequence: CASSQQGLAGGLRSYEQYF. DNA for the CDR3: TGCGCCAGCAGCCAACAAGGACTAGCGGGAGGGCTGAGATCCTACGAGCAGTACTTC. The chain recombines TRBV10-1 with TRBJ2-7; 15 positions agree with TRBD2. The germline gives CDR1 WNHNN, CDR2 SYGVQD (reference sequence). CDR3 length: 19 residues. V was pared by 6 bases and J by 1 base, with 13 bases of the junction left unmatched.

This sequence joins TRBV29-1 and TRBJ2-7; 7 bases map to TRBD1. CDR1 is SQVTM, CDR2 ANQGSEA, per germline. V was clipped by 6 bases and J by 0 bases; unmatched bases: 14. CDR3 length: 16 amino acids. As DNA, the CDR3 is TGCAGCGTGCCTCGTACAGGGGCAGCGAGCTCCTACGAGCAGTACTTC. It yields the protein CSVPRTGAASSYEQYF.

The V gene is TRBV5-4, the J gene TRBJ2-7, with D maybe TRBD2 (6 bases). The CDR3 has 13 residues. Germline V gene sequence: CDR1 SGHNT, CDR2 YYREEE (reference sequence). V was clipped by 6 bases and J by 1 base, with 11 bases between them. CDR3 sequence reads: CASTAGMSYEQYF. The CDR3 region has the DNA TGTGCCAGCACCGCGGGAATGTCCTACGAGCAGTACTTC.

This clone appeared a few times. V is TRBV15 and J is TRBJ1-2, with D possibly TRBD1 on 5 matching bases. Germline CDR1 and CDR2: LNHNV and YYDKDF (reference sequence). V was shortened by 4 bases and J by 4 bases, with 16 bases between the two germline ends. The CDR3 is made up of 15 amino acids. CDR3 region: CATSILATGIYGYTF. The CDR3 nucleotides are TGTGCCACCAGCATACTCGCCACAGGCATCTATGGCTACACCTTC.

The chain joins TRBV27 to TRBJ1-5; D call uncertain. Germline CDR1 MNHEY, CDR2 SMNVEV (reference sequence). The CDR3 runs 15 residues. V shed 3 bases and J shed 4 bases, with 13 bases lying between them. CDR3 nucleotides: TGTGCCAGCAGTTTTCTCTCAAACTCGAATCAGCCCCAGCATTTT. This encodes CASSFLSNSNQPQHF.

The CDR3 sequence: CASSLTGEVTEAFF. DNA for the CDR3: TGCGCCAGCAGCTTGACAGGGGAGGTCACTGAAGCTTTCTTT. The chain joins TRBV5-1 to TRBJ1-1, with 7 bases lining up with TRBD1. The CDR3 has 14 amino acids. With 1 base clipped from V and 4 bases from J, the junction kept 4 bases outside the gene matches. Germline values: CDR1 SGHRS, CDR2 YFSETQ.

CDR3 sequence reads: CAISEPGPLNYGYTF. As DNA, the CDR3 is TGTGCCATCAGTGAGCCAGGCCCGCTTAACTATGGCTACACCTTC. The genes are TRBV10-3 and TRBJ1-2; D remains ambiguous. Looked up from germline, CDR1 is ENHRY and CDR2 is SYGVKD. Trimming stripped 2 bases from V and 1 base from J, with 11 bases between. The CDR3 totals 15 residues.

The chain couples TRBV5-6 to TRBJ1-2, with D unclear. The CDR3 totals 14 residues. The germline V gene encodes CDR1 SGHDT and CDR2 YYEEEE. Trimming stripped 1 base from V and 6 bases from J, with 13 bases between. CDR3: CASSLRRADNGYTF. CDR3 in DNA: TGTGCCAGCAGCTTGCGTCGCGCGGATAATGGCTACACCTTC.

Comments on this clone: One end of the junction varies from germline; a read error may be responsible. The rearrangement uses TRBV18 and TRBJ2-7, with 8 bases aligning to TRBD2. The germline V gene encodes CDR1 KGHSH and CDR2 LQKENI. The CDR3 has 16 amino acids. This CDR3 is CASSPETDPRGAGGAF. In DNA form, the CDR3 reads TGTGCCAGCTCACCAGAGACGGACCCCAGGGGTGCGGGAGGCGCCTTC. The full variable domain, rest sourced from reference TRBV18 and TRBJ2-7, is NAGVMQNPRHLVRRRGQEARLRCSPMKGHSHVYWYRQLPEEGLKFMVYLQKENIIDESGMPKERFSAEFPKEGPSILRIQQVVRGDSAAYFCASSPETDPRGAGGAFGPGTRLTVT.

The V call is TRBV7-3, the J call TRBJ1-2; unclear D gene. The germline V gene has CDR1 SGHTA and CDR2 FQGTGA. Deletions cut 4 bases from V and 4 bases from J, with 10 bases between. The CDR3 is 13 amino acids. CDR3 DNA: TGTGCCAGCAGCTCGGACGGAGGCTATGGCTACACCTTC. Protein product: CASSSDGGYGYTF.

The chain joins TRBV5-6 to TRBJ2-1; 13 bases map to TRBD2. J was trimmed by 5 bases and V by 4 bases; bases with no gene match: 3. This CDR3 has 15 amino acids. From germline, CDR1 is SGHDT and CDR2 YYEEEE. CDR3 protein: CASSPGTSGNNEQFF. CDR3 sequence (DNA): TGTGCCAGCAGCCCCGGGACTAGCGGGAACAATGAGCAGTTCTTC.

The CDR3 loop reads CASSERQDAYEQYF. The CDR3 DNA reads as TGTGCCAGCTCAGAGCGACAGGATGCCTACGAGCAGTACTTC. The rearrangement uses TRBV18 and TRBJ2-7; D is possibly TRBD1 (6 bases). With 5 bases removed from V and 2 bases from J, the gap between germline ends came to 13 bases. This CDR3 is 14 amino acids long. Germline V lookup: CDR1 KGHSH, CDR2 LQKENI.

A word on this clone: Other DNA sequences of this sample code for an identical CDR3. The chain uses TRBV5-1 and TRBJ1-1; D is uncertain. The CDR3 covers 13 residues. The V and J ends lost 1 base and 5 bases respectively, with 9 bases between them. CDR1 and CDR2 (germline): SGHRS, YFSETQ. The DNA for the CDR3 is TGCGCCAGCAGCTTGCGCGGGGATACTGAAGCTTTCTTT. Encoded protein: CASSLRGDTEAFF.

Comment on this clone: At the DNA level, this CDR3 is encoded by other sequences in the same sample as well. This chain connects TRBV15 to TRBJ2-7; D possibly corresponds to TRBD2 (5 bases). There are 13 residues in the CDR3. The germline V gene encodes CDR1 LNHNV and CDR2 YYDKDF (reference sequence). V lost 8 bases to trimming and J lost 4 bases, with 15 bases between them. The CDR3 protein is CATGLAGRYEQYF. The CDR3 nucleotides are TGTGCCACCGGGCTAGCTGGGCGGTACGAGCAGTACTTC.